The rows below give T cell receptor beta chains drawn from one sample of a study of blood T cell repertoires in COVID-19. Only in-frame clones appear in the TCRdb table, and some are missing; sequencing was by immunoSEQ multiplex PCR. The table has roughly 210,000 clones, roughly 87% seen once. Material: PBMCs or T cells enriched from blood (not recorded which). These receptors were taken from a man younger than 45 in a cohort exposed to, infected with or recovered from COVID-19 (not recorded which). CDR3s include the opening cysteine and the closing phenylalanine or tryptophan. The order of the fields is clone size, J gene, D gene, V gene, CDR3 DNA, CDR3 protein. D genes are given only for firm matches. Size tells how often a clone was seen (once, few, many) or the class of an expanded clone, and some rows leave it out.

>-|TRBJ2-2|-|TRBV4-1
TGCGCCAGCAGCCACCCCGATTGGGGCAGGAGGGACACCGGGGAGCTGTTTTTT
CASSHPDWGRRDTGELFF
>few|TRBJ1-1|-|TRBV11-2
TGTGCCAGCAGCTTCGGAGGGGCAGGGCGGTACACTGAAGCTTTCTTT
CASSFGGAGRYTEAFF
>few|TRBJ2-7|TRBD2|TRBV9
TGTGCCAGCAGCGGAACTAGCGGGAACTACGAGCAGTACTTC
CASSGTSGNYEQYF
>-|TRBJ1-2|-|TRBV25-1
TGTGCCAGCAGGGGGGGGCAGGATGGCTACACCTTC
CASRGGQDGYTF
>-|TRBJ1-5|TRBD1|TRBV28
TGTGCCATCATGGAGAACAGGGGAAGTCAGCCCCAGCATTTT
CAIMENRGSQPQHF
>-|TRBJ1-2|-|TRBV29-1
TGCAGCGTTGAAGCCGTTGTCCCCAACTATGGCTACACCTTC
CSVEAVVPNYGYTF
>-|TRBJ2-6|TRBD1|TRBV11-2
TGTGCCAGCAGCTTTCAGGGGGCGGGGGCCAACGTCCTGACTTTC
CASSFQGAGANVLTF
>-|TRBJ1-5|-|TRBV2
TGTGCCAGCAGTGATCAGGATAGCAATCAGCCCCAGCATTTT
CASSDQDSNQPQHF
>-|TRBJ1-1|TRBD1|TRBV28
TGTGCCAGCAGTTTATCGGGACAGGGAGTGAAGGCTGAAGCTTTCTTT
CASSLSGQGVKAEAFF
>-|TRBJ2-5|TRBD1|TRBV9
TGTGCCAGCAGCGTAGTGACAGGGGAAACAGAGACCCAGTACTTC
CASSVVTGETETQYF
>-|TRBJ2-5|TRBD1|TRBV18
TGTGCCAGCTCACCACCGGGACAGGGATTCCAAGAGACCCAGTACTTC
CASSPPGQGFQETQYF
>-|TRBJ1-1|TRBD1|TRBV9
TGTGCCAGCAGCGGAAACAGGGGCCACACTGAAGCTTTCTTT
CASSGNRGHTEAFF
>few|TRBJ2-7|TRBD2|TRBV19
TGTGCCAGTAGTATAGATTTGACTAGCGGGAGGGGCGAGCAGTACTTC
CASSIDLTSGRGEQYF
>once|TRBJ1-2|TRBD1|TRBV27
TGTGCCAGCAGTTTAGGGACAGGGCAGCCTAACTATGGCTACACCTTC
CASSLGTGQPNYGYTF
>-|TRBJ2-3|-|TRBV7-3
TGTGCCAGCAGCTGGACAGGCACAGATACGCAGTATTTT
CASSWTGTDTQYF
>-|TRBJ2-1|TRBD2|TRBV9
TGTGCCAGCAGCGCAACTAGCGGCCCTAACAATGAGCAGTTCTTC
CASSATSGPNNEQFF
>-|TRBJ2-1|TRBD2|TRBV3-1/TRBV3-2
TGTGCCAGCAGCCATCTTACTAGCGGGATCCTCTCCTACAATGAGCAGTTCTTC
CASSHLTSGILSYNEQFF
>few|TRBJ2-7|-|TRBV28
TGTGCCAGCGGGCGGGACGTCTACGAGCAGTACTTC
CASGRDVYEQYF
>-|TRBJ2-1|TRBD2|TRBV28
TGTGCCAGCAGTTTTAGCTACATCCCAGGGCTAGCGGCTCCCTCCTACAATGAGCAGTTCTTC
CASSFSYIPGLAAPSYNEQFF
>-|TRBJ1-4|-|TRBV7-8
TGTGCCAGCAGCCCCAGGGGAGATAATGAAAAACTGTTTTTT
CASSPRGDNEKLFF
>-|TRBJ2-7|TRBD2|TRBV5-6
TGTGCCAGCAGCTTGGAGACGGGGGGTGAGCAGTACTTC
CASSLETGGEQYF
>-|TRBJ2-1|-|TRBV28
TGTGCCAGCAACGGAGCCTTACACTACAATGAGCAGTTCTTC
CASNGALHYNEQFF
>-|TRBJ2-7|-|TRBV6-5
TGTGCCAGCAGTTTAGATCATAACCTTTACGAGCAGTACTTC
CASSLDHNLYEQYF
>-|TRBJ1-1|-|TRBV19
TGTGCCAGTAGTATAGGGGCACTGGGCATGAACACTGAAGCTTTCTTT
CASSIGALGMNTEAFF
>-|TRBJ1-2|TRBD1|TRBV28
TGTGCCAGCAGTTTAGTAAGGACAGGGAGCCTAGGGGTGGGCTACACCTTC
CASSLVRTGSLGVGYTF
>-|TRBJ1-4|-|TRBV5-1
TGCGCCAGCAGCACAGGGACAACCACAACTAATGAAAAACTGTTTTTT
CASSTGTTTTNEKLFF
>-|TRBJ1-2|-|TRBV7-9
TGTGCCAGCAGCGATAGAGACTATGGCTACACCTTC
CASSDRDYGYTF
>-|TRBJ1-2|-|TRBV7-2
TGTGCCAGCAGTAATTCAAGCATGCGGGACTACACCTTC
CASSNSSMRDYTF
>-|TRBJ2-7|TRBD1|TRBV5-1
TGCGCCAGCAGCTTGACCGGGACAGGGGGCTACGAGCAGTACTTC
CASSLTGTGGYEQYF
>-|TRBJ2-7|TRBD1|TRBV19
TGTGCCAGTAGGGACAGGGCGTCCTACGAGCAGTACTTC
CASRDRASYEQYF
>once|TRBJ2-1|TRBD1|TRBV11-3
TGTGCCAGCAGCCCTTACGAACAGGGGGAGCAGTTCTTC
CASSPYEQGEQFF
>-|TRBJ2-5|-|TRBV15
TGTGCCACCAGCAGAGCCCATCGGGGCCAAGAGACCCAGTACTTC
CATSRAHRGQETQYF
>-|TRBJ2-1|TRBD1|TRBV29-1
TGCAGCGTTGTAGGACAGGGGGCTCACAATGAGCAGTTCTTC
CSVVGQGAHNEQFF
>-|TRBJ1-2|-|TRBV7-2
TGTGCCAGCAGCTTAGCCCCAGGGCAGGGCGGTGACTATGGCTACACCTTC
CASSLAPGQGGDYGYTF
>-|TRBJ1-2|TRBD1|TRBV5-6
TGTGCCAGCAGCTTGAACCAGGGGGCTGGCTACACCTTC
CASSLNQGAGYTF
>-|TRBJ2-2|TRBD2|TRBV3-1/TRBV3-2
TGTGCCAGCAGCCAAGAGAGCGGGAGGACTATGACCACCGGGGAGCTGTTTTTT
CASSQESGRTMTTGELFF
>-|TRBJ2-1|-|TRBV18
TGTGCCAGCTCTCCGGTGCTAGTCGAGAACAATGAGCAGTTCTTC
CASSPVLVENNEQFF
>-|TRBJ2-2|-|TRBV19
TGTGCCAGTAGTCAAGGGGGCACCGGGGAGCTGTTTTTT
CASSQGGTGELFF
>-|TRBJ2-3|TRBD2|TRBV19
TGTGCCAGTAGTGGGGGACCTTTCTGGGCTAGCGGGGAGATGGCCTCCCTTGGAGATACGCAGTATTTT
CASSGGPFWASGEMASLGDTQYF